A single sample gave rise to the 28 T cell receptor beta chains below, sequenced in a study of cytomegalovirus exposure and HLA in healthy donors. The PCR employed 60 Vbeta primers together with 13 Jbeta primers. The repertoire was sequenced with immunoSEQ multiplex PCR; TCRdb's copy has only in-frame clones and lacks some. Of about 160,000 clones in the sample, about two thirds were seen once. The material sequenced was PBMCs. The receptors stem from a woman in her twenties or thirties in good health and CMV-seronegative.

This chain joins TRBV6-6 and TRBJ1-1, with 7 bases lining up with TRBD1. Germline assignment: CDR1 MNHNY and CDR2 SVGAGI (reference sequence). With 7 bases clipped from V and 3 bases from J, the junction kept 14 bases outside the gene matches. This CDR3 has 16 residues. The chain's CDR3 is CASTIGLGQRDTEAFF. CDR3 coding DNA: TGTGCCAGCACTATAGGACTGGGACAGAGGGACACTGAAGCTTTCTTT.

This clone was detected a few times. V usage is TRBV15 and J usage is TRBJ2-5, with TRBD1 matching 11 bases. Trimming removed 3 bases from V and 5 bases from J; junction bases left unmatched: 5. Germline values: CDR1 LNHNV, CDR2 YYDKDF (reference sequence). The length of the CDR3 is 15 residues. DNA for the CDR3: TGTGCCACCAGCAGCGGGACAGGGGGATGGGAGACCCAGTACTTC. Its protein is CATSSGTGGWETQYF.

CDR3 DNA: TGCAGCGTCCTCGGGACAGACTATGGCTACACCTTC. Its protein product is CSVLGTDYGYTF. This chain links TRBV29-1 with TRBJ1-2, with 7 bases fitting TRBD1. With 6 bases clipped from V and 3 bases from J, the junction kept 4 bases outside the gene matches. Germline assignment: CDR1 SQVTM and CDR2 ANQGSEA. The length of the CDR3 is 12 residues. The variable domain in full, completed from reference TRBV29-1 and TRBJ1-2, reads SAVISQKPSRDICQRGTSLTIQCQVDSQVTMMFWYRQQPGQSLTLIATANQGSEATYESGFVIDKFPISRPNLTFSTLTVSNMSPEDSSIYLCSVLGTDYGYTFGSGTRLTVV.

This chain uses TRBV4-1 with TRBJ1-1, with 7 bases aligning to TRBD1. After removal of 1 base from V and 5 bases from J, the junction contained 4 bases not matched to a gene. This CDR3 is built from 14 residues. Germline V gene sequence: CDR1 MGHRA, CDR2 YSYEKL. CDR3 nucleotide sequence: TGCGCCAGCAGCCAAGGACAGGGACGGACTGAAGCTTTCTTT. This gives the protein CASSQGQGRTEAFF.

The rearrangement links TRBV5-4 to TRBJ2-3; 11 bases align to TRBD1. V dropped 4 bases and J dropped 2; count of bases not matched to a gene: 6. The CDR3 covers 16 residues. Looked up from germline, CDR1 is SGHNT and CDR2 is YYREEE (reference sequence). Here the CDR3 reads CASSSGTGGYTDTQYF. In DNA form, the CDR3 reads TGTGCCAGCAGCAGCGGGACAGGGGGGTACACAGATACGCAGTATTTT.

This rearrangement joins TRBV5-1 to TRBJ2-7; maybe TRBD1 (6 bases). Germline CDR1 and CDR2: SGHRS and YFSETQ. Trimming took off 2 bases at V and 0 bases at J, with 12 bases between the two ends. This CDR3 is built from 15 residues. The CDR3 here is CASSLRTGSSYEQYF. In DNA form, the CDR3 reads TGCGCCAGCAGCTTAAGAACAGGGAGCTCCTACGAGCAGTACTTC. Full variable domain (remainder filled in from reference TRBV5-1 and TRBJ2-7): KAGVTQTPRYLIKTRGQQVTLSCSPISGHRSVSWYQQTPGQGLQFLFEYFSETQRNKGNFPGRFSGRQFSNSRSEMNVSTLELGDSALYLCASSLRTGSSYEQYFGPGTRLTVT.

This clone was seen a few times. The junction differs from germline at one of its ends, possibly a read error. J is TRBJ2-3 and V is TRBV7-7; 11 bases align to TRBD2. The germline CDR1 and CDR2 sequences are SSHAT and FNYEAQ (reference sequence). The CDR3 consists of 15 residues. This CDR3 reads CASSHSGRDTDTQYF. CDR3 nucleotides: TGTGCTAGCAGTCATAGCGGGAGGGACACAGATACGCAGTATTTT. Supplemented by reference TRBV7-7 and TRBJ2-3, the full variable domain reads GAGVSQSPRYKVTKRGQDVTLRCDPISSHATLYWYQQALGQGPEFLTYFNYEAQPDKSGLPSDRFSAERPEGSISTLTIQRTEQRDSAMYRCASSHSGRDTDTQYFGPGTRLTVL.

The V gene is TRBV27, the J gene TRBJ2-1; D not certain. The length of the CDR3 is 12 residues. Trimming took off 3 bases at V and 4 bases at J, with 4 bases between the two ends. CDR1 and CDR2 from the germline V gene are MNHEY and SMNVEV (reference sequence). This CDR3 reads CASSFGYNEQFF. CDR3 bases: TGTGCCAGCAGTTTCGGTTACAATGAGCAGTTCTTC.

The chain employs TRBV5-1 and TRBJ2-1; 8 nucleotides line up with TRBD2. J lost 9 bases, V lost 3 bases, and 5 bases had no gene match. CDR1 and CDR2 (germline): SGHRS, YFSETQ. This CDR3 is built from 13 residues. In DNA, the CDR3 is TGCGCCAGCAGCTCCCCCCGGGAGGGTGAGCAGTTCTTC. It specifies CASSSPREGEQFF.

The V call is TRBV11-3, the J call TRBJ2-2; no firm D call. Germline CDR1 reads SGHNT; CDR2 reads YENEEA. The CDR3 is 14 amino acids. The V gene lost 2 bases and the J gene lost 1 base, with 5 bases spanning the gap. The CDR3 DNA sequence: TGTGCCAGCAGCTTAAATCTGAACACCGGGGAGCTGTTTTTT. Protein: CASSLNLNTGELFF.

About this clone itself: Compared with germline, one end of the junction differs, possibly owing to a read error. This rearrangement joins TRBV7-7 to TRBJ2-1, with D possibly being TRBD1 (6 bases). Germline V CDR1 and CDR2: SSHAT, FNYEAQ (reference sequence). This CDR3 spans 13 amino acids. The CDR3 sequence: CASSRSGTNEQFF. The CDR3 nucleotides read TGTGCTAGCAGCCGTTCGGGGACAAATGAGCAGTTCTTC.

The chain joins TRBV7-8 to TRBJ2-7; 13 bases match TRBD2. The CDR3 loop spans 17 amino acids. The germline V gene encodes CDR1 SGHVS and CDR2 FQNEAQ. The V segment lost 7 bases and the J segment 5 bases; nucleotides outside the gene matches: 14. The CDR3 spells CASNLRTSGRGGHEQYF. CDR3 sequence (DNA): TGTGCCAGCAACCTTCGGACTAGCGGGAGAGGGGGCCACGAGCAGTACTTC.

The rearrangement uses TRBV7-2 and TRBJ2-5, with D maybe TRBD1 (6 bases). The J call is uncertain, as TRBJ2-7 better fits the DNA end. Germline V lookup: CDR1 SGHTA, CDR2 FQGNSA. The CDR3 extends over 17 amino acids. In DNA, the CDR3 is TGTGCCAGCAGCTTAGTGGCAGGGGCCTTTAGCTCCTACGAGCAGTACTTC. Protein product: CASSLVAGAFSSYEQYF.

As concerns this clone: Germline is not matched at one junction end, which may reflect a read error. This same CDR3 is encoded by further DNA sequences in the sample. The chain couples TRBV6-1 to TRBJ1-5; 11 bases are a match to TRBD1. The CDR3 is 15 residues long. Germline CDR1 and CDR2: MNHNS and SASEGT. CDR3 protein: CASKGQGASNQPQHF. CDR3 bases: TGCGCCAGCAAAGGACAGGGGGCTAGCAATCAGCCCCAGCATTTT.

The CDR3 nucleotides read TGTGCCAGCAGATCCGGGACAGGGGTTTATTACGAGCAGTACTTC. This translates into CASRSGTGVYYEQYF. The chain is built from TRBV6-5 and TRBJ2-7; 10 bases align to TRBD1. V shed 6 bases and J 4 bases; nucleotides not matched to a gene: 9. Germline CDR1 is MNHEY and CDR2 is SVGAGI. The CDR3 runs 15 residues.

This chain joins TRBV13 and TRBJ2-2, with TRBD1 as a possible D gene (6 bases). The CDR3 is 14 amino acids. Per the germline V gene, CDR1 is PRHDT and CDR2 is FYEKMQ (reference sequence). The V gene lost 5 bases and the J gene lost 8 bases, with 15 bases spanning the gap. For the CDR3, the DNA is TGTGCCAGCAGCCTTACTAGGGGGTCGGGGGAGCTGTTTTTT. Amino acid sequence: CASSLTRGSGELFF.

The rearrangement joins TRBV28 to TRBJ2-2; TRBD2 might be the D (7 bases). Germline-derived CDR1 and CDR2 are MDHEN and SYDVKM. This CDR3 is built from 11 residues. Written as DNA, the CDR3 is TGTCTTGGGGGGGGCCCCGGGGAGCTGTTTTTT. It encodes CLGGGPGELFF. Drawing the rest from reference TRBV28 and TRBJ2-2, the complete variable domain is DVKVTQSSRYLVKRTGEKVFLECVQDMDHENMFWYRQDPGLGLRLIYFSYDVKMKEKGDIPEGYSVSREKKERFSLILESASTNQTSMYLCLGGGPGELFFGEGSRLTVL.

V gene TRBV29-1 combines with J gene TRBJ2-7; D is unresolved. Trimming cost V 6 bases and J 3 bases, with 15 bases left between them. CDR1 is SQVTM, CDR2 ANQGSEA, per germline. The CDR3 has 13 residues. CDR3 amino acids: CSVNDKAGYEQYF. CDR3 DNA: TGCAGCGTCAACGACAAAGCTGGCTACGAGCAGTACTTC.

CDR3 sequence (DNA): TGTGCCAGCAGCACCCCGGGACACGTAAACTATGGCTACACCTTC. Its translation: CASSTPGHVNYGYTF. The chain recombines TRBV5-4 with TRBJ1-2; TRBD1 is a possible D gene (6 bases). V was trimmed by 4 bases and J by 2 bases, leaving 15 bases between them. CDR3 length equals 15 residues. Germline CDR1 reads SGHNT; CDR2 reads YYREEE (reference sequence).

CDR3 nucleotides: TGTGCCAGCAGCTGGGACAGGGACTACGAGCAGTACTTC. It is translated as CASSWDRDYEQYF. This chain links TRBV7-9 with TRBJ2-7; 9 bases agree with TRBD1. Germline loops: CDR1 SEHNR, CDR2 FQNEAQ (reference sequence). This CDR3 region has 13 residues. Trimming took 4 bases from V and 3 from J; bases not matched to a gene: 1. Filled out from reference TRBV7-9 and TRBJ2-7, the complete variable domain reads DTGVSQNPRHKITKRGQNVTFRCDPISEHNRLYWYRQTLGQGPEFLTYFQNEAQLEKSRLLSDRFSAERPKGSFSTLEIQRTEQGDSAMYLCASSWDRDYEQYFGPGTRLTVT.

This CDR3 is CASSDALSVDTQYF. CDR3 coding DNA: TGTGCCAGCAGTGACGCTCTCAGCGTAGATACGCAGTATTTT. The chain carries TRBV6-6 and TRBJ2-3, with D unresolved. The V gene's germline CDR1 is MNHNY and CDR2 SVGAGI (reference sequence). Trimming removed 5 bases at V and 5 bases at J, with 14 bases between. The CDR3 loop spans 14 amino acids.

The chain recombines TRBV28 with TRBJ2-7; TRBD1 might be the D (6 bases). The CDR3 extends over 14 amino acids. Germline CDR1 and CDR2: MDHEN and SYDVKM. The ends were cut back, 7 bases at V and 7 bases at J, with 20 bases in the middle. CDR3 DNA: TGTGCCAGCACCTCAACCGGGACAACAGGAGAGCAGTACTTC. Encoded protein: CASTSTGTTGEQYF.

This clone was seen more than once but under ten times. The V call is TRBV7-6, the J call TRBJ2-5, with TRBD1 matching 7 bases. CDR1 is SGHVS and CDR2 is FNYEAQ in the germline V gene. The V gene end was trimmed by 5 bases and the J gene end by 7 bases; junction bases not matched to a gene: 7. The CDR3 has 13 residues. The CDR3 loop reads CASSNGQAGTQYF. The CDR3 DNA sequence: TGTGCCAGCAGCAACGGACAGGCGGGGACCCAGTACTTC.

J is TRBJ1-4 and V is TRBV6-5; D possibly corresponds to TRBD1 (5 bases). V was clipped by 4 bases and J by 0 bases, with 9 bases between them. This CDR3 spans 15 amino acids. The germline V gene encodes CDR1 MNHEY and CDR2 SVGAGI. The CDR3 DNA sequence: TGTGCCAGCAGTTCCACAGGTTCAACTAATGAAAAACTGTTTTTT. Its protein product is CASSSTGSTNEKLFF.

This clone was detected only a few times. This chain links TRBV19 with TRBJ1-2; a weak D match, TRBD1 (6 bases). Germline CDR1 is LNHDA and CDR2 is SQIVND (reference sequence). The length of the CDR3 is 13 residues. V lost 11 bases and J 3 bases, leaving 16 bases between the germline ends. The DNA for the CDR3 is TGTGCCCAGGTGGGCCAGGGGCACTATGGCTACACCTTC. Its protein product is CAQVGQGHYGYTF.

The genes are TRBV19 and TRBJ2-1; 11 bases line up with TRBD2. Losses at the gene ends were 6 bases for V and 6 bases for J; bases not matched to a gene: 4. The germline V gene encodes CDR1 LNHDA and CDR2 SQIVND (reference sequence). This CDR3 has 14 residues. This chain's CDR3 is CASSSSGRINEQFF. The DNA for the CDR3 is TGTGCCAGTAGCTCTAGCGGGAGGATCAATGAGCAGTTCTTC.

The chain is built from TRBV6-5 and TRBJ2-2; D gene uncertain. The CDR3 has 11 residues. Germline V CDR1 and CDR2: MNHEY, SVGAGI. V was trimmed by 10 bases and J by 1 base, leaving 4 bases between them. CDR3 nucleotides: TGTGCCACCGGGAACACCGGGGAGCTGTTTTTT. It is translated as CATGNTGELFF.

A single count supports this clone. This chain joins TRBV7-6 and TRBJ1-2, with 9 bases matching TRBD1. The CDR3 spans 13 residues. Germline V CDR1 and CDR2: SGHVS, FNYEAQ. V shed 5 bases and J 4 bases; nucleotides not matched to a gene: 2. The CDR3: CASSAGQGYGYTF. The CDR3 nucleotides are TGTGCCAGCAGCGCGGGACAGGGCTATGGCTACACCTTC.